The next 27 T cell receptor beta chains were all read from a single sample in a study of CD8 T cells in ankylosing spondylitis. Study conclusions and caveats: In ankylosing spondylitis blood, a motif of eight highly homologous TCR beta variants appeared characteristic.

TCRdb reanalysed the 5' RACE reads using MiXCR and keeps one entry per CDR3 protein. The sample lists roughly 220,000 distinct CDR3 sequences, approximately 20% occurring once. For these TCRs, the target antigens are not known. Sequencing was done on a sample of blood, either unsorted or a sorted T cell fraction (not recorded which). The receptors come from a male donor with ankylosing spondylitis.

There are a few counts of this clonotype. The CDR3 DNA is TGTGCCAGCAGCCCTCTCGGGGCGTCGATCACTGAAGCTTTCTTT. Translation: CASSPLGASITEAFF. The chain recombines TRBV7-9 with TRBJ1-1; D may be TRBD1 (5 bases). The CDR3 extends over 15 amino acids. The germline CDR1 and CDR2 sequences are SEHNR and FQNEAQ (reference sequence). V lost 5 bases and J lost 4, with 17 bases in between. The variable domain in full, with the rest retrieved from reference TRBV7-9 and TRBJ1-1, is DTGVSQNPRHKITKRGQNVTFRCDPISEHNRLYWYRQTLGQGPEFLTYFQNEAQLEKSRLLSDRFSAERPKGSFSTLEIQRTEQGDSAMYLCASSPLGASITEAFFGQGTRLTVV.

This chain joins TRBV4-1 and TRBJ2-2; TRBD2 aligns across 16 bases. Germline trimming cut 2 bases from V and 7 bases from J; bases unmatched to any gene: 10. From germline, CDR1 is MGHRA and CDR2 YSYEKL. This CDR3 contains 19 residues. The DNA of the CDR3 is TGCGCCAGCAGCCAATCCGGGACTAGCGGGGGGGCAGAAGGCGGGGAGCTGTTTTTT. Encoded protein: CASSQSGTSGGAEGGELFF.

This clonotype has more than one count but fewer than ten. The chain is built from TRBV5-1 and TRBJ1-2, with 7 nucleotides matching TRBD1. CDR3 length equals 15 residues. Germline V CDR1 and CDR2: SGHRS, YFSETQ. The ends lost 0 bases at V and 8 bases at J; junction bases unmatched: 10. The CDR3 nucleotides read TGCGCCAGCAGCTTGGGAGGGGGCGCGAGTCAGGGCTACACCTTC. It yields the protein CASSLGGGASQGYTF.

This clonotype has more than one count but fewer than ten. V is TRBV15 and J is TRBJ1-4; D might be TRBD1 (6 bases). The CDR3 has 16 residues. Germline CDR1 LNHNV, CDR2 YYDKDF (reference sequence). Deletions cut 0 bases from V and 4 bases from J, with 12 bases between. CDR3 sequence (DNA): TGTGCCACCAGCAGAGAGACAGAAGGGGGTAATGAAAAACTGTTTTTT. Residues: CATSRETEGGNEKLFF.

This rearrangement joins TRBV20-1 to TRBJ2-7; D uncertain. Germline CDR1 DFQATT, CDR2 SNEGSKA (reference sequence). The V gene lost 4 bases and the J gene lost 2 bases, with 12 bases spanning the gap. The CDR3 totals 13 residues. The CDR3 protein is CSANGQDTYEQYF. CDR3 in DNA: TGCAGTGCTAATGGGCAGGATACCTACGAGCAGTACTTC.

V and J are TRBV4-3 and TRBJ1-2; D call uncertain. Trimming cost V 0 bases and J 7 bases, with 12 bases left between them. This CDR3 is 14 amino acids long. The V gene's germline CDR1 is LGHNA and CDR2 YSLEER. The CDR3 bases are TGCGCCAGCAGCCAAGATGTATCCCAGGCTGGCTACACCTTC. This gives the protein CASSQDVSQAGYTF.

CDR3 protein: CSARDWVGENIQYF. For the CDR3, the DNA is TGCAGTGCTAGAGATTGGGTGGGGGAAAACATTCAGTACTTC. The chain carries TRBV20-1 and TRBJ2-4; D possibly uses TRBD1 or TRBD2 (5 bases each). The V gene lost 0 bases and the J gene lost 5 bases, with 11 bases spanning the gap. This CDR3 is built from 14 residues. Germline loops: CDR1 DFQATT, CDR2 SNEGSKA (reference sequence).

There are a few counts of this clonotype. The chain carries TRBV11-2 and TRBJ2-2; D remains ambiguous. The V end lost 3 bases, the J end lost 1 base, and 12 bases lay between the germline ends. The CDR3 is made up of 16 amino acids. Germline assignment: CDR1 SGHAT and CDR2 FQNNGV. CDR3 DNA sequence: TGTGCCAGCAGCTTCGGCAAGGGCTGGAACACCGGGGAGCTGTTTTTT. Residues: CASSFGKGWNTGELFF. Full variable domain (remainder filled in from reference TRBV11-2 and TRBJ2-2): EAGVAQSPRYKIIEKRQSVAFWCNPISGHATLYWYQQILGQGPKLLIQFQNNGVVDDSQLPKDRFSAERLKGVDSTLKIQPAKLEDSAVYLCASSFGKGWNTGELFFGEGSRLTVL.

This clonotype was counted many times. The genes are TRBV4-1 and TRBJ1-5; tentatively, D is TRBD1 (5 bases). The CDR3 length is 15 residues. CDR1 and CDR2 (germline): MGHRA, YSYEKL. V dropped 0 bases and J dropped 1 base, with 7 bases sitting between them. CDR3 in amino acids: CASSQDQGSNQPQHF. In DNA form, the CDR3 reads TGCGCCAGCAGCCAAGATCAGGGAAGCAATCAGCCCCAGCATTTT.

This sequence joins TRBV4-3 and TRBJ1-1; maybe TRBD1 (6 bases). This CDR3 spans 18 amino acids. With 0 bases removed from V and 2 bases from J, the gap between germline ends came to 19 bases. Germline assignment: CDR1 LGHNA and CDR2 YSLEER. CDR3 nucleotides: TGCGCCAGCAGCCAAGATCCTGGGGCAGGGGCTATAAACACTGAAGCTTTCTTT. Its protein is CASSQDPGAGAINTEAFF.

The V call is TRBV7-9, the J call TRBJ2-5, with TRBD1 matching 9 bases. Germline CDR1 SEHNR, CDR2 FQNEAQ (reference sequence). The CDR3 contains 15 residues. V lost 5 bases, J lost 4 bases, and 8 bases stayed unmatched. The CDR3: CASSPPTGGGETQYF. The DNA of the CDR3 is TGTGCCAGCAGCCCCCCGACAGGGGGAGGAGAGACCCAGTACTTC. Based on the CDR3 plus reference TRBV7-9 and TRBJ2-5, the full variable domain is DTGVSQNPRHKITKRGQNVTFRCDPISEHNRLYWYRQTLGQGPEFLTYFQNEAQLEKSRLLSDRFSAERPKGSFSTLEIQRTEQGDSAMYLCASSPPTGGGETQYFGPGTRLLVL.

This chain joins TRBV29-1 and TRBJ2-5; 9 bases map to TRBD2. In germline, CDR1 is SQVTM, CDR2 ANQGSEA. The CDR3 is 15 residues long. V gave up 0 bases and J gave up 3 bases; unmatched junction bases: 5. The CDR3 sequence: CSVEDKLAGEETQYF. As DNA, the CDR3 is TGCAGCGTTGAAGATAAGTTAGCGGGAGAAGAGACCCAGTACTTC.

In this sample, this clonotype turned up a few times. The chain is built from TRBV28 and TRBJ1-5, with D possibly being TRBD1 (6 bases). Germline-derived CDR1 and CDR2 are MDHEN and SYDVKM. There are 17 residues in the CDR3. V was clipped by 6 bases and J by 3 bases, with 21 bases between them. CDR3 coding DNA: TGTGCCAGCAGCCTACCTACCCCAGGGGCCCTCAATCAGCCCCAGCATTTT. Protein product: CASSLPTPGALNQPQHF.

The rearrangement links TRBV7-3 to TRBJ2-1; 9 bases match TRBD2. V lost 2 bases to trimming and J lost 4 bases; unmatched junction nucleotides: 6. Germline V CDR1 and CDR2: SGHTA, FQGTGA. The CDR3 extends over 16 amino acids. The CDR3 sequence: CASSLLASGTYNEQFF. CDR3 bases: TGTGCCAGCAGCTTATTAGCTAGCGGGACTTACAATGAGCAGTTCTTC.

This clonotype was counted between two and nine times. The chain uses TRBV12-3 or TRBV12-4 and TRBJ2-7; 8 positions agree with TRBD2. V was clipped by 3 bases and J by 5 bases; unmatched bases: 9. The CDR3 spans 15 residues. The CDR3 loop is CASSFFGGAVNEQYF. CDR3 DNA sequence: TGTGCCAGCAGTTTCTTCGGGGGGGCTGTGAACGAGCAGTACTTC.

The genes are TRBV7-9 and TRBJ2-2; D not certain. This CDR3 is 15 amino acids long. Germline V lookup: CDR1 SEHNR, CDR2 FQNEAQ (reference sequence). V was cut by 1 base and J by 6 bases, with 12 bases left in between. DNA for the CDR3: TGTGCCAGCAGCTTAGGGTCCGCCGGGTCCGGGGAGCTGTTTTTT. It encodes CASSLGSAGSGELFF.

The chain recombines TRBV24-1 with TRBJ1-1; unclear D gene. Trimming removed 12 bases from V and 1 base from J, with 11 bases in between. CDR3 length equals 12 residues. The germline gives CDR1 KGHDR, CDR2 SFDVKD. Here the CDR3 reads CAPPDGNTEAFF. In nucleotides, the CDR3 is TGTGCCCCTCCCGACGGGAACACTGAAGCTTTCTTT.

V is TRBV20-1 and J is TRBJ2-7; D ambiguous. This CDR3 region has 12 residues. The V and J ends lost 1 base and 3 bases respectively, with 7 bases between them. CDR1 DFQATT and CDR2 SNEGSKA come from the germline V gene (reference sequence). This CDR3 reads CSARGPYYEQYF. In DNA, the CDR3 is TGCAGTGCTAGAGGGCCGTACTACGAGCAGTACTTC.

The gene calls are TRBV27 and TRBJ2-2, with D possibly being TRBD2 (6 bases). Per germline, CDR1 MNHEY and CDR2 SMNVEV (reference sequence). This CDR3 has 17 amino acids. Trimming cost V 2 bases and J 8 bases, with 21 bases left between them. The CDR3 protein is CASSLEVADQLFGELFF. Here the CDR3 DNA reads TGTGCCAGCAGTTTAGAAGTAGCGGACCAACTATTTGGGGAGCTGTTTTTT.

The V call is TRBV2, the J call TRBJ2-3; 9 positions agree with TRBD1. Unmatched junction bases numbered 7, after V lost 1 base and J lost 2 bases. The CDR3 consists of 17 residues. The V gene's germline CDR1 is SNHLY and CDR2 FYNNEI. The CDR3 sequence: CASSEVDRGLNTDTQYF. The CDR3 region has the DNA TGTGCCAGCAGTGAAGTGGACAGGGGATTAAACACAGATACGCAGTATTTT.

This clonotype was counted a few times. The chain joins TRBV28 to TRBJ2-7; TRBD1 agrees at 9 bases. Germline trimming cut 3 bases from V and 3 bases from J; bases unmatched to any gene: 6. The CDR3 is 15 amino acids. Germline V gene sequence: CDR1 MDHEN, CDR2 SYDVKM. Here the CDR3 reads CASSFGDRVYYEQYF. CDR3 DNA sequence: TGTGCCAGCAGTTTTGGGGACAGGGTGTACTACGAGCAGTACTTC.

This clonotype was recorded many times. The rearrangement links TRBV3-1 to TRBJ2-2, with D maybe TRBD1 (6 bases). CDR1 and CDR2 from the germline V gene are LGHDT and YNNKEL (reference sequence). The V gene lost 4 bases and the J gene lost 5 bases, with 8 bases spanning the gap. The CDR3 is made up of 13 amino acids. CDR3 amino acids: CASSPDRTGELFF. The CDR3 DNA is TGTGCCAGCAGCCCGGACAGAACCGGGGAGCTGTTTTTT.

This clonotype was seen at least ten times. This rearrangement joins TRBV5-1 to TRBJ2-2; no definite D call. Germline V CDR1 and CDR2: SGHRS, YFSETQ. This CDR3 has 16 residues. Trimming stripped 0 bases from V and 3 bases from J, with 12 bases between. CDR3 amino acids: CASSLGPPDYTGELFF. For the CDR3, the DNA is TGCGCCAGCAGCTTGGGACCCCCTGACTACACCGGGGAGCTGTTTTTT.

The CDR3 nucleotides are TGCAGTGCTAGAGATTCGGCCGGGAACACTGAAGCTTTCTTT. It encodes CSARDSAGNTEAFF. V is TRBV20-1 and J is TRBJ1-1; D unresolved. The V gene's germline CDR1 is DFQATT and CDR2 SNEGSKA (reference sequence). The CDR3 length is 14 residues. The ends were cut back, 0 bases at V and 1 base at J, with 9 bases in the middle.

This sequence joins TRBV7-6 and TRBJ2-2, with D hard to call. CDR3 length: 15 residues. With 5 bases removed from V and 2 bases from J, the gap between germline ends came to 12 bases. Looked up from germline, CDR1 is SGHVS and CDR2 is FNYEAQ. The CDR3 loop is CASSPRPDNTGELFF. CDR3 bases: TGTGCCAGCAGCCCCCGGCCCGACAACACCGGGGAGCTGTTTTTT.

V is TRBV9 and J is TRBJ1-2, with TRBD1 matching 7 bases. The germline V gene has CDR1 SGDLS and CDR2 YYNGEE. The CDR3 runs 15 residues. Losses at the gene ends were 4 bases for V and 5 bases for J; bases not matched to a gene: 11. The CDR3 spells CASSKTGRDWYGYTF. In DNA form, the CDR3 reads TGTGCCAGCAGCAAGACAGGGCGGGATTGGTATGGCTACACCTTC.

The chain links TRBV6-1 to TRBJ2-3; D gene unclear. The germline V gene has CDR1 MNHNS and CDR2 SASEGT. The CDR3 is 16 amino acids. The germline V and J ends were trimmed by 6 bases and 2 bases, with 18 bases remaining between them. The CDR3 spells CASRTAGGEATDTQYF. CDR3 sequence (DNA): TGTGCCAGCAGGACCGCTGGCGGTGAGGCCACAGATACGCAGTATTTT.